This entry features one T cell receptor (beta chain) sequence. No antigen is known for it. The data belong to a study of shared clonotypes between healthy human individuals. Study-wide background: Researchers assigned three CD4 naive, three CD4 memory, two CD8 naive and one CD8 memory plate to each donor. General study points: Naive subsets generally had larger estimated richness than memory subsets.

The naive CD8 population came from CD45RO-negative cells selected for CCR7, without terminally differentiated effector memory CD45RA+ cells. Among the donors, all were Caucasian adults who lived in Nashville, Tennessee. Looked up from germline, CDR1 is LNHNV and CDR2 is YYDKDF (reference sequence). V shed 0 bases and J shed 4 bases, with 10 bases lying between them. The length of the CDR3 is 14 residues. Data came from immunoSEQ multiplex PCR; TCRdb stores just in-frame clones and leaves some out. The profile covers more than 500,000 clones, with approximately 96% appearing a single time and 0.095% to 0.14% taken by the ten largest.

Input material: naive CD8+ T cells sorted from blood. The clonotype originates from a woman aged 30 to 39 in good health. J is TRBJ2-7 and V is TRBV15, with D uncertain. The CDR3 sequence: CATSREPFVYEQYF. The CDR3, as DNA: TGTGCCACCAGCAGAGAGCCATTTGTTTACGAGCAGTACTTC.